Listed below are T cell receptor beta chains from one sample, sequenced in a study of read filtering for tumor transcriptome and immune sequencing. TCRdb re-called the reads with MiXCR, one entry per CDR3 protein. The table shows about 46,000 distinct CDR3 sequences, with around 19% occurring only once. Sequenced: a population of CD138-negative cells sorted from bone marrow. These receptors were collected from a donor over 35 with multiple myeloma. Each CDR3 is given with its conserved first and last residue. The order of the fields is J gene, V gene, D gene, clone size, CDR3 DNA, CDR3 protein. A D gene is named only where the DNA matches it firmly. Expanded clones are given a class, and other clones once, few, many or no size at all.

>TRBJ2-5|TRBV5-4|TRBD1|.
TGTGCCAGCAGCCAGGACAGGGGGCACGAGACCCAGTACTTC
CASSQDRGHETQYF
>TRBJ2-7|TRBV7-8|TRBD2|many
TGTGCCAGCAGTCGGGGGAGGGTCCCCACTGGCGAGCAGTACTTC
CASSRGRVPTGEQYF
>TRBJ2-1|TRBV29-1|TRBD2|many
TGCAGCGGAACTAGCGGGAGGGCCAATGAGCAGTTCTTC
CSGTSGRANEQFF
>TRBJ1-1|TRBV6-5|.|many
TGTGCCAGCAGTTACTCTAGGGTGGGTACTGAAGCTTTCTTT
CASSYSRVGTEAFF
>TRBJ2-7|TRBV19|.|few
TGTGCCAGTAGTATTGCAGACAACTACGAGCAGTACTTC
CASSIADNYEQYF
>TRBJ2-1|TRBV7-9|TRBD2|many
TGTGCCAGCAGTCCTTCTAGCGGGGGGTACAATGAGCAGTTCTTC
CASSPSSGGYNEQFF
>TRBJ2-5|TRBV7-9|.|many
TGTGCCAGCAGCTTAATCGGATACCAAGAGACCCAGTACTTC
CASSLIGYQETQYF
>TRBJ2-7|TRBV3-1|TRBD2|many
TGTGCCAGCAGCCACTACCGGGACTATTCCTACGAGCAGTACTTC
CASSHYRDYSYEQYF
>TRBJ2-5|TRBV29-1|TRBD1|.
TGCAGCGTCGACCGGGACAGAGAAGAGACCCAGTACTTC
CSVDRDREETQYF
>TRBJ1-1|TRBV5-1|.|many
TGCGCCAGCAGCTTTACAGGACCTATGGGAGAAGCTTTCTTT
CASSFTGPMGEAFF
>TRBJ1-1|TRBV20-1|.|many
TGCAGTGCTAGAGATGTTTGGGCAGAAAAAGCTTTCTTT
CSARDVWAEKAFF
>TRBJ2-1|TRBV5-1|.|many
TGCGCCAGCAGCTTGGAACCCTCTACTAAAGCGAACAATGAGCAGTTCTTC
CASSLEPSTKANNEQFF
>TRBJ2-7|TRBV20-1|TRBD1|.
TGCAGTGCTCACGGACAGGGCTCCATTTCCTACGAGCAGTACTTC
CSAHGQGSISYEQYF
>TRBJ1-2|TRBV20-1|.|many
TGCAGTGCCCCACAAAACTATGGCTACACCTTC
CSAPQNYGYTF
>TRBJ2-7|TRBV14|.|.
TGTGCCAGCAGCCGGGCGGACGGATCCTACGAGCAGTACTTC
CASSRADGSYEQYF
>TRBJ2-2|TRBV7-8|.|many
TGTGCCAGCAGCTTCTTGGGGAGTGGAACCGGGGAGCTGTTTTTT
CASSFLGSGTGELFF
>TRBJ2-7|TRBV28|TRBD2|few
TGTGTCGGCAGTCCCCTAGCGGGCGACTACGAGCAGTGCTTC
CVGSPLAGDYEQCF
>TRBJ2-1|TRBV12-3/TRBV12-4|TRBD1|many
TGTGCCAGCAGCCCCCCCGGGACAGGGGCGCCGAACAATGAGCAGTTCTTC
CASSPPGTGAPNNEQFF
>TRBJ2-2|TRBV29-1|TRBD1|many
TGCAGCGTTGCAGGGGGCAGAGTTGTCGGGGAGCTGTTTTTT
CSVAGGRVVGELFF
>TRBJ2-3|TRBV7-2|.|many
TGTGCCAGCAGCCATTCCCCAGAAGTTCATACGCAGTATTTT
CASSHSPEVHTQYF
>TRBJ2-2|TRBV20-1|.|many
TGCAGTGCTAGAGATCCAAACCTGGCCCCCACCGGGGAGCTGTTTTTT
CSARDPNLAPTGELFF
>TRBJ1-3|TRBV20-1|TRBD1|many
TGCAGTGCTAGAGATTGGACAGGACACTCTGGAAACACCATATATTTT
CSARDWTGHSGNTIYF
>TRBJ2-5|TRBV4-1|TRBD2|.
TGCGCCAGCAGCCAGATCCGGGGGGGGCCTCAAGAGACCCAGTACTTC
CASSQIRGGPQETQYF
>TRBJ2-4|TRBV29-1|.|many
TGCAGCGTTGCGAAGAGGGCCCAGGGCCAAAACATTCAGTACTTC
CSVAKRAQGQNIQYF
>TRBJ1-5|TRBV19|TRBD1|.
TGTGCCAGTAGTATAGGTTATGTGACAGGGCGGGAGCCCCAGCATTTT
CASSIGYVTGREPQHF
>TRBJ2-2|TRBV7-2|.|many
TGTGCCAGCAGCGTATACAGGGAGGGCGGGGAGCTGTTTTTT
CASSVYREGGELFF
>TRBJ2-7|TRBV6-2/TRBV6-3|TRBD2|many
TGTGCCAGCAGTTACAGCGGGAGCGCCCTCCCCTACGAGCAGTACTTC
CASSYSGSALPYEQYF
>TRBJ2-3|TRBV19|.|many
TGTGCCACGGGGGAGACTTTTACAGATACGCAGTATTTT
CATGETFTDTQYF
>TRBJ2-5|TRBV4-2|.|many
TGCGCCAGCAGCCAAGACTGGCGGAGACGATCGATTCAAGAGACCCAGTACTTC
CASSQDWRRRSIQETQYF
>TRBJ2-7|TRBV6-2/TRBV6-3|.|many
TGTGCCACCGAAGAATCAGGGGTGACCTACGAGCAGTACTTC
CATEESGVTYEQYF
>TRBJ2-5|TRBV5-1|.|many
TGCGCCAGCAGCTTTGAAGAGACCCAGTACTTC
CASSFEETQYF
>TRBJ1-4|TRBV3-1|.|.
TGTGCCAGCAGCCCACTTGGGGCTGGGGGTGAAAAACTGTTTTTT
CASSPLGAGGEKLFF
>TRBJ2-5|TRBV29-1|.|many
TGCAGCGTTGAAGTAAGGGCGGGAGAGACCCAGTACTTC
CSVEVRAGETQYF
>TRBJ2-7|TRBV5-1|.|many
TGCGCCAGCAGCATCTCATCAGGGGGGTCCTACGAGCAGTACTTC
CASSISSGGSYEQYF
>TRBJ2-5|TRBV20-1|.|many
TGCAGTGCTACCAAGGGAGGCGAAGAGACCCAGTACTTC
CSATKGGEETQYF
>TRBJ2-7|TRBV12-3/TRBV12-4|.|many
TGTGCCAGCAGTCCCCGCTCGAGGGAATACGAGCAGTACTTC
CASSPRSREYEQYF
>TRBJ2-2|TRBV20-1|.|few
TGCAGTGCTCCCAAGTTCAGGGGTTCGAACACCGGGGAGCTGTTTTTT
CSAPKFRGSNTGELFF
>TRBJ1-5|TRBV23-1|TRBD1|few
TGCGCCAGCAGCGAAAACCGGGACAGAGACAATCAGCCCCAGCATTTT
CASSENRDRDNQPQHF
>TRBJ2-7|TRBV20-1|.|few
TGCAGTGCTAGAGACGATCGGACGGCTAACGAGCAGTACTTC
CSARDDRTANEQYF
>TRBJ2-7|TRBV28|TRBD1|many
TGTGCCGGCACCAGGGACAGATACTACGAGCAGTACTTC
CAGTRDRYYEQYF
>TRBJ2-5|TRBV3-1|TRBD2|many
TGTGCCAGCAGCTCCACGCGGCTAGCGGAAGAGACCCAGTACTTC
CASSSTRLAEETQYF
>TRBJ2-1|TRBV2|.|many
TGTGCCAGCGTCAGGGGGAGGGCTAGCTACAATGAGCAGTTCTTC
CASVRGRASYNEQFF
>TRBJ2-7|TRBV21-1|.|many
TGTGCCAGCCCCCAAAAGGTAGCGGCCTACGAGCAGTACTTC
CASPQKVAAYEQYF
>TRBJ2-7|TRBV20-1|.|many
TGCAGTGCTAAATATGGAACCTACGAGCAGTACTTC
CSAKYGTYEQYF
>TRBJ2-7|TRBV27|TRBD2|.
TGTGCCAGCAGTACGCTACTAGCGGGAGGCTACGAGCAGTACTTC
CASSTLLAGGYEQYF
>TRBJ2-5|TRBV19|TRBD2|many
TGTGCCACCTCCACTAGCGGACAGAGGGGGACCCAGTACTTC
CATSTSGQRGTQYF
>TRBJ2-3|TRBV6-2/TRBV6-3|.|many
TGTGCCAGCAGTTTCTCCGAAGCTAGCACAGATACGCAGTATTTT
CASSFSEASTDTQYF
>TRBJ2-5|TRBV7-9|.|many
TGTGCCAGCAGAGATCAGGGGGGTGGAGAGACCCAGTACTTC
CASRDQGGGETQYF
>TRBJ1-2|TRBV30|.|.
TGTGCCTGGAGTGTTAGGAGTGAGGTTGGCTACACCTTC
CAWSVRSEVGYTF
>TRBJ2-6|TRBV6-5|TRBD1|many
TGTGCCAGCAGTTTGACAGGGGGAAGGTCTGGGGCCAACGTCCTGACTTTC
CASSLTGGRSGANVLTF
>TRBJ2-1|TRBV29-1|.|many
TGCAGCGTTGAGGGTCTAGTCTACAATGAGCAGTTCTTC
CSVEGLVYNEQFF
>TRBJ1-5|TRBV20-1|TRBD1|few
TGCAGTGCGGGACAGAAGAGCAATCAGCCCCAGCATTTT
CSAGQKSNQPQHF
>TRBJ2-1|TRBV29-1|TRBD2|many
TGCAGCGTTACTCGGGGACTAGCGGGAGCAAGGGGCTCCTACAATGAGCAGTTCTTC
CSVTRGLAGARGSYNEQFF
>TRBJ1-1|TRBV28|.|many
TGTGCCAGCAGTTCACCGAGGGGCTCAAAAAACACTGAAGCTTTCTTT
CASSSPRGSKNTEAFF
>TRBJ2-7|TRBV6-5|.|many
TGTGCCAGCAGTTTGATCTCGGGACAAAGCTCCTACGAGCAGTACTTC
CASSLISGQSSYEQYF
>TRBJ2-3|TRBV7-9|.|few
TGTGCCAGCAGCCCCGACCGTCAACGAAGCACAGATACGCAGTATTTT
CASSPDRQRSTDTQYF
>TRBJ2-7|TRBV28|TRBD2|many
TGTGCCAGCACCTCGGGGACTAGCGTGGTCGAGCAGTACTTC
CASTSGTSVVEQYF
>TRBJ1-1|TRBV6-5|TRBD1|few
TGTGCCAGCAGACTACAGGGGCGAACTGAAGCTTTCTTT
CASRLQGRTEAFF
>TRBJ2-6|TRBV27|TRBD2|.
TGTGCCAGTTCCGGGGGGGCTTTCTCTGGGGCCAACGTCCTGACTTTC
CASSGGAFSGANVLTF